These 28 T cell receptor beta chains were all obtained from the same sample, sequenced in a study of blood T cell repertoires in COVID-19. Here immunoSEQ multiplex PCR was the method, and the copy in TCRdb shows in-frame clones only, minus some. In the table there are about 240,000 clones, around 82% of which are singletons. The sequenced material came from PBMCs or T cells enriched from blood (not recorded which). The receptors were sampled from a woman aged 40 to 50 who had been exposed to COVID-19.

The chain joins TRBV7-2 to TRBJ2-5, with D maybe TRBD2 (6 bases). Trimming left V 2 bases short and J 5 bases short, with 15 bases between. The CDR3 contains 15 residues. Looked up from germline, CDR1 is SGHTA and CDR2 is FQGNSA. CDR3 sequence: CASSLYPTSVETQYF. CDR3 nucleotide sequence: TGTGCCAGCAGCTTATATCCGACTAGTGTGGAGACCCAGTACTTC.

This clone was observed a handful of times. At one boundary the junction diverges from the germline segment, which might be a read error. The gene calls are TRBV6-1 and TRBJ1-2; perhaps TRBD1 as D (6 bases). CDR3 length equals 10 residues. In germline, CDR1 is MNHNS, CDR2 SASEGT. CDR3 protein: CASSEGTANF. DNA for the CDR3: TGTGCCAGCAGTGAAGGGACAGCAAACTTC.

This rearrangement joins TRBV12-2 to TRBJ1-5. TRBV12-2 is noted as a pseudogene. The length of the CDR3 is 21 residues. The CDR3 reads CASRLAPWLQRFSRLGQPQHF. Here the CDR3 DNA reads TGTGCAAGTCGCTTAGCGCCCTGGCTCCAAAGGTTTTCGAGGCTGGGTCAGCCCCAGCATTTT.

The chain has TRBV24-1 and TRBJ2-3, with TRBD1 identical over 9 bases. The V segment lost 9 bases and the J segment 4 bases; nucleotides outside the gene matches: 7. This CDR3 region has 14 residues. Looked up from germline, CDR1 is KGHDR and CDR2 is SFDVKD. DNA of the CDR3: TGTGCCACCGCCGGGACAGGGCAGTCAGATACGCAGTATTTT. This codes for CATAGTGQSDTQYF.

This chain links TRBV12-3 or TRBV12-4 with TRBJ1-2; D is ambiguous. The CDR3 consists of 12 residues. The V end was cut by 2 bases, the J end by 2 bases, with 3 bases between. Here the CDR3 reads CASSLSNYGYTF. The DNA of the CDR3 is TGTGCCAGCAGTTTATCGAACTATGGCTACACCTTC.

This chain joins TRBV5-1 and TRBJ1-1, with TRBD1 as a possible D gene (5 bases). CDR3 length equals 14 residues. V shed 1 base and J shed 1 base, with 8 bases lying between them. Germline loops: CDR1 SGHRS, CDR2 YFSETQ. CDR3 sequence: CASSLPGENTEAFF. DNA of the CDR3: TGCGCCAGCAGCTTGCCGGGGGAGAACACTGAAGCTTTCTTT.

The J gene is TRBJ1-2, the V gene TRBV7-3; 7 bases line up with TRBD1. Trimming removed 1 base from V and 8 bases from J; junction bases left unmatched: 4. The CDR3 is 13 amino acids. In germline, CDR1 is SGHTA, CDR2 FQGTGA. As DNA, the CDR3 is TGTGCCAGCAGCTTAAGGGACAGAGGGGGCTACACCTTC. Its protein is CASSLRDRGGYTF.

The V and J genes are TRBV19 and TRBJ1-6, with 8 bases matching TRBD1. The CDR3 spans 17 residues. Germline trimming cut 5 bases from V and 9 bases from J; bases unmatched to any gene: 15. Germline V gives CDR1 LNHDA, CDR2 SQIVND (reference sequence). The CDR3 region is CASSVTGRQGSSSPLHF. The CDR3 region has the DNA TGTGCCAGTAGTGTAACGGGAAGACAGGGGTCGAGTTCACCCCTCCACTTT.

This chain uses TRBV14 with TRBJ2-7; the match to TRBD2 covers 10 bases. The CDR3 spans 14 residues. Germline V gene data show CDR1 as SGHDN and CDR2 as FVKESK. Unmatched junction bases numbered 8, after V lost 4 bases and J lost 8 bases. The DNA of the CDR3 is TGTGCCAGCAGCCCGCGAGCGGGGGGGCCCAAGCAGTACTTC. Protein product: CASSPRAGGPKQYF.

The J gene is TRBJ2-3, the V gene TRBV5-6; D is uncertain. This CDR3 spans 15 amino acids. Trimming removed 4 bases at V and 1 base at J, with 13 bases between. Germline CDR1 and CDR2: SGHDT and YYEEEE. This CDR3 reads CASSAGPQGTDTQYF. CDR3 DNA: TGTGCCAGCAGCGCCGGTCCCCAGGGCACAGATACGCAGTATTTT. The complete variable domain, with remaining parts taken from reference TRBV5-6 and TRBJ2-3, reads DAGVTQSPTHLIKTRGQQVTLRCSPKSGHDTVSWYQQALGQGPQFIFQYYEEEERQRGNFPDRFSGHQFPNYSSELNVNALLLGDSALYLCASSAGPQGTDTQYFGPGTRLTVL.

This clone was found once. The rearrangement joins TRBV12-3 or TRBV12-4 to TRBJ1-4, with D perhaps TRBD1 (5 bases). The CDR3 totals 13 residues. Trimming took off 5 bases at V and 4 bases at J, with 8 bases between the two ends. CDR3 sequence (DNA): TGTGCCAGCAGTCCGGACAATAATGAAAAACTGTTTTTT. Translation: CASSPDNNEKLFF.

The V gene is TRBV6-6, the J gene TRBJ1-1; perhaps TRBD1 as D (6 bases). The V end lost 6 bases, the J end lost 4 bases, and 15 bases lay between the germline ends. Germline CDR1 MNHNY, CDR2 SVGAGI (reference sequence). This CDR3 spans 14 amino acids. The CDR3, as DNA: TGTGCCAGCAGACAACAGGGTGTTCGCACTGAAGCTTTCTTT. The encoded protein is CASRQQGVRTEAFF.

The J gene is TRBJ1-5, the V gene TRBV7-8; TRBD1 agrees at 9 bases. Germline CDR1 and CDR2: SGHVS and FQNEAQ. J gave up 0 bases and V 4 bases, and 7 bases lay outside the gene matches. The CDR3 has 17 amino acids. DNA for the CDR3: TGTGCCAGCAGCTCCGGGACAGGGTGGGATAGCAATCAGCCCCAGCATTTT. Translation: CASSSGTGWDSNQPQHF.

The chain carries TRBV2 and TRBJ2-1; the match to TRBD1 covers 8 bases. Trimming at V came to 7 bases and at J to 8 bases, leaving 13 bases not matched to a gene. Germline lookup yields CDR1 SNHLY and CDR2 FYNNEI. This CDR3 has 15 amino acids. CDR3 DNA sequence: TGTGCCAGCACTCCTTACGGGACAGGTCTCGATGAGCAGTTCTTC. Its protein is CASTPYGTGLDEQFF.

The rearrangement joins TRBV7-3 to TRBJ2-7; 10 bases agree with TRBD1. The CDR3 runs 14 residues. In germline, CDR1 is SGHTA, CDR2 FQGTGA. V gave up 5 bases and J gave up 5 bases; unmatched junction bases: 6. The CDR3 DNA reads TGTGCCAGCAGCAGTACCGGGACAGGGGACGAGCAGTACTTC. The encoded protein is CASSSTGTGDEQYF.

J is TRBJ1-3 and V is TRBV7-9; the match to TRBD1 covers 10 bases. Germline V gives CDR1 SEHNR, CDR2 FQNEAQ (reference sequence). V dropped 2 bases and J dropped 3; count of bases not matched to a gene: 13. The CDR3 has 19 amino acids. As DNA, the CDR3 is TGTGCCAGCAGCTTATCGTTTTGGAGCGACAGGGGGCATGGAAACACCATATATTTT. Residues: CASSLSFWSDRGHGNTIYF.

V gene TRBV2 combines with J gene TRBJ2-3; 9 bases are a match to TRBD2. Germline V CDR1 and CDR2: SNHLY, FYNNEI. This CDR3 contains 14 residues. V trimming: 6 bases; J trimming: 3 bases; junction bases outside the gene matches: 4. DNA for the CDR3: TGTGCCAGCAGGGCGGGGGGGCAGACAGATACGCAGTATTTT. Protein sequence: CASRAGGQTDTQYF.

This clone has a single count. The chain couples TRBV19 to TRBJ1-5, with 8 bases aligning to TRBD1. Germline V gene data show CDR1 as LNHDA and CDR2 as SQIVND (reference sequence). V lost 5 bases to trimming and J lost 3 bases; unmatched junction nucleotides: 9. The CDR3 has 16 amino acids. The CDR3 DNA follows: TGTGCCAGTAGTCTTCCTGGGACAGGCCTCAATCAGCCCCAGCATTTT. It yields the protein CASSLPGTGLNQPQHF.

This clone was counted between two and nine times. The chain has TRBV7-9 and TRBJ2-1, with TRBD1 as a possible D gene (6 bases). The CDR3 is 15 residues long. Looked up from germline, CDR1 is SEHNR and CDR2 is FQNEAQ (reference sequence). V was trimmed by 2 bases and J by 3 bases, leaving 11 bases between them. This CDR3 is CASSLTGLSYNEQFF. CDR3 coding DNA: TGTGCCAGCAGCTTAACAGGGTTAAGCTACAATGAGCAGTTCTTC.

CDR3 in DNA: TGTGCCAGCAGCCTGGTAGGGGGTGAAGCTTTCTTT. Protein sequence: CASSLVGGEAFF. This chain links TRBV7-9 with TRBJ1-1; tentatively, D is TRBD1 (6 bases). CDR1 and CDR2 from the germline V gene are SEHNR and FQNEAQ (reference sequence). Trimming shortened V by 5 bases and J by 7 bases, and 11 bases separated the two germline ends. The CDR3 totals 12 residues.

This clone was observed a single time. The rearrangement links TRBV9 to TRBJ2-5; 8 nucleotides line up with TRBD1. The CDR3 runs to 17 residues. Per germline, CDR1 SGDLS and CDR2 YYNGEE. J gave up 5 bases and V 4 bases, and 16 bases lay outside the gene matches. DNA for the CDR3: TGTGCCAGCAGCCCTCCCAGAACCAGGGGGCGCCAGGAGACCCAGTACTTC. Its translation is CASSPPRTRGRQETQYF.

The chain carries TRBV28 and TRBJ1-1; D unclear. Germline CDR1 MDHEN, CDR2 SYDVKM. This CDR3 is built from 15 residues. V shed 4 bases and J shed 5 bases, with 17 bases lying between them. In DNA, the CDR3 is TGTGCCAGCAGTTCGGAGACGCGGAGGGAGACTGAAGCTTTCTTT. It specifies CASSSETRRETEAFF.

The chain uses TRBV28 and TRBJ2-7, with D possibly matching TRBD2 (6 bases). Germline CDR1 is MDHEN and CDR2 is SYDVKM. The CDR3 spans 12 residues. With 2 bases removed from V and 7 bases from J, the gap between germline ends came to 9 bases. The CDR3 sequence is CASSLAGMEQYF. In nucleotides, the CDR3 is TGTGCCAGCAGTTTAGCGGGGATGGAGCAGTACTTC.

The chain carries TRBV2 and TRBJ1-3, with a weak D call TRBD1 (5 bases). This CDR3 spans 13 amino acids. V was pared by 2 bases and J by 8 bases, with 10 bases between. Germline V gene sequence: CDR1 SNHLY, CDR2 FYNNEI. The CDR3 loop reads CASSEKGYDTIYF. CDR3 nucleotide sequence: TGTGCCAGCAGTGAAAAGGGGTATGACACCATATATTTT. Full variable domain (remainder filled in from reference TRBV2 and TRBJ1-3): EPEVTQTPSHQVTQMGQEVILRCVPISNHLYFYWYRQILGQKVEFLVSFYNNEISEKSEIFDDQFSVERPDGSNFTLKIRSTKLEDSAMYFCASSEKGYDTIYFGEGSWLTVV.

This clone was observed a single time. This chain uses TRBV19 with TRBJ2-1; 10 positions match TRBD1. The CDR3 consists of 16 residues. V lost 3 bases to trimming and J lost 7 bases; unmatched junction nucleotides: 9. The germline gives CDR1 LNHDA, CDR2 SQIVND (reference sequence). Here the CDR3 DNA reads TGTGCCAGTAGTATCCTCGGGACAGGGGAGAATAATGAGCAGTTCTTC. Its protein product is CASSILGTGENNEQFF.

The genes are TRBV19 and TRBJ2-7; 11 nucleotides agree with TRBD1. V lost 6 bases and J lost 2; bases outside the gene matches: 6. The V gene's germline CDR1 is LNHDA and CDR2 SQIVND (reference sequence). The CDR3 totals 15 residues. As DNA, the CDR3 is TGTGCCAGTAGGCGCGAGGGACAGGGGGCCTACGAGCAGTACTTC. Encoded protein: CASRREGQGAYEQYF.

This clone was recorded only once. The CDR3 region is CASRADPEAWNTEAFF. The DNA of the CDR3 is TGTGCCAGCAGAGCCGATCCCGAGGCGTGGAACACTGAAGCTTTCTTT. This chain uses TRBV7-2 with TRBJ1-1; D is ambiguous. Deletions cut 6 bases from V and 1 base from J, with 18 bases between. Germline V lookup: CDR1 SGHTA, CDR2 FQGNSA. The CDR3 runs 16 residues.

The chain couples TRBV6-2 or TRBV6-3 to TRBJ2-3, with a possible D match to TRBD1 (5 bases). Deletions cut 2 bases from V and 1 base from J, with 10 bases between. Germline V CDR1 and CDR2: MNHEY, SVGEGT. There are 15 residues in the CDR3. Here the CDR3 DNA reads TGTGCCAGCAGTTACAGGGGCCTCGGCACAGATACGCAGTATTTT. Its protein product is CASSYRGLGTDTQYF.